The clone carrying this T cell receptor beta chain was recorded many times. Its antigen is undetermined. Stated time point: newly diagnosed GD, antithyroid drugs for less than 3 months. Extracted PBMC RNA gave rise to the TCR library. The CDR3 has 17 residues. The V gene's germline CDR1 is SGHTA and CDR2 FQGNSA. V gave up 4 bases and J gave up 7 bases; unmatched junction bases: 16. This record belongs to a study of regulatory T cells in long-lasting Graves disease. Both iRepertoire HTBI primers and Arm-PCR of CDR3 regions were used to build the TCR beta libraries. MiXCR, applied by TCRdb to the multiplex PCR reads, yields one record per CDR3 protein. Of approximately 360,000 distinct CDR3 sequences in the sample, approximately 12% were seen once. Study-wide findings and caveats: Whereas more than 950 public clonotypes were shared by new patients, persistent patients shared more, at some 2,500.

The data also belong to a second study, concerning T cells in Graves' hyperthyroidism and ophthalmopathy. That work adds: Lactation, pregnancy, other autoimmune disease or uncontrolled infection excluded patients. In making diagnoses, clinical symptoms, serum thyroxine and TRAb, thyroid ultrasound and orbital computed tomography were all used. The model identified upcoming ophthalmopathy a median around 7.1 months ahead of onset.

The sequences come from peripheral blood mononuclear cells (PBMCs), collected at new diagnosis, from a patient treated with antithyroid drugs. V and J are TRBV7-2 and TRBJ2-5, with TRBD2 identical over 9 bases. The receptor's source is a woman between 18 and 29 years old with Graves disease. CDR3 protein: CASSYQTSGGPRGTQYF. In nucleotides, the CDR3 is TGTGCCAGCAGCTACCAGACTAGCGGAGGACCTAGGGGGACCCAGTACTTC. The whole variable domain, remainder taken from reference TRBV7-2 and TRBJ2-5, is GAGVSQSPSNKVTEKGKDVELRCDPISGHTALYWYRQSLGQGLEFLIYFQGNSAPDKSGLPSDRFSAERTGGSVSTLTIQRTQQEDSAVYLCASSYQTSGGPRGTQYFGPGTRLLVL.